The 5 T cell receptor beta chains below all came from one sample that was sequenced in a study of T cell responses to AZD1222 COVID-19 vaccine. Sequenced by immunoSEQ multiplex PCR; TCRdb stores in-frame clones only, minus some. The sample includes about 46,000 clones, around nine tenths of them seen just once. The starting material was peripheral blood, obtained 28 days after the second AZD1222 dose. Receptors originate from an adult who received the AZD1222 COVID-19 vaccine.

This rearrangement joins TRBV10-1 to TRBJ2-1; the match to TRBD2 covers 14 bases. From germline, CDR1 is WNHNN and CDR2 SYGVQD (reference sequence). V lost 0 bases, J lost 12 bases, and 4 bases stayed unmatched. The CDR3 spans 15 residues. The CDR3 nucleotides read TGCGCCAGCAGTGAGTCGGGACTAGCGGGAGAAACGCAGTTCTTC. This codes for CASSESGLAGETQFF.

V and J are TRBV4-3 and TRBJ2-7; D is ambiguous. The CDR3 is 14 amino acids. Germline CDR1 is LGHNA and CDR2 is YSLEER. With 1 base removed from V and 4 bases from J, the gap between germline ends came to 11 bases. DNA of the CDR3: TGCGCCAGCAGCCAAGTCGTCGCACCATACGAGCAGTACTTC. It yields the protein CASSQVVAPYEQYF.

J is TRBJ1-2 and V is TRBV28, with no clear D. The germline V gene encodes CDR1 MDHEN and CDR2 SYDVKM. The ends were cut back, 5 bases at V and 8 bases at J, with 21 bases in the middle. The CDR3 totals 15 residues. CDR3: CASSLGRRLVRGYTF. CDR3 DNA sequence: TGTGCCAGCAGTCTTGGCCGGCGATTGGTAAGAGGCTACACCTTC.

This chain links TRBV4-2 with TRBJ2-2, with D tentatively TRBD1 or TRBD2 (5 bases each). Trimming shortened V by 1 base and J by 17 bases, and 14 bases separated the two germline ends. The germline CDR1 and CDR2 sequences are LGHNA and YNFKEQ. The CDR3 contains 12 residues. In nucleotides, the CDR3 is TGTGCCAGCAGCCAAGTTCCTGGGGACGTCTTTTTT. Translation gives CASSQVPGDVFF.

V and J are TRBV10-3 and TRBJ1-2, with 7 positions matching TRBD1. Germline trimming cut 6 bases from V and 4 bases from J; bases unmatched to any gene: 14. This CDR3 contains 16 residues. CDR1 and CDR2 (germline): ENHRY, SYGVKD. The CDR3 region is CAISQETGIGSYGYTF. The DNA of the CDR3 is TGTGCCATCAGCCAAGAGACAGGGATCGGTAGCTATGGCTACACCTTC.